The next 24 T cell receptor beta chains were all read from a single sample in a study of blood T cells in healthy people across ages (dated by TCRdb to the mid-2010s). Library creation used 5' RACE. TCRdb records Illumina HiSeq 2500 as the sequencer. A second PCR of about 6 to 12 cycles was run with a J-beta primer mix and a sample-barcoded 5' primer. TCRdb reworked the public reads: Q25 trimming with fastp, MiXCR clone assembly, productive beta chains retained. Each CDR3 protein gets just one entry, which takes the most common genes and DNA from the rows behind it. The sample table contains approximately 580,000 distinct CDR3 sequences; only one count was recorded for about 24% of them. The ten largest clonotypes hold just over 8.5% of the sample. This sample was shared with a second study, whose subject was T cells of mothers and their children.

The material sequenced was blood. The receptors stem from a boy aged 5-17 years in good health.

The gene calls are TRBV7-9 and TRBJ2-5, with D unresolved. V was cut by 2 bases and J by 0 bases, with 13 bases left in between. CDR1 is SEHNR and CDR2 is FQNEAQ in the germline V gene (reference sequence). There are 16 residues in the CDR3. The CDR3 is CASSLNPRTYQETQYF. The DNA of the CDR3 is TGTGCCAGCAGCTTAAATCCCAGAACGTACCAAGAGACCCAGTACTTC.

The chain recombines TRBV7-2 with TRBJ2-5; TRBD2 matches at 12 bases. Germline V gene sequence: CDR1 SGHTA, CDR2 FQGNSA. V lost 1 base and J lost 2; bases outside the gene matches: 5. This CDR3 contains 17 residues. CDR3 region: CASSLELAGGKQETQYF. The CDR3 DNA reads TGTGCCAGCAGCTTAGAACTAGCGGGGGGTAAGCAAGAGACCCAGTACTTC.

This sequence joins TRBV5-1 and TRBJ1-1; tentative D call: TRBD1 (5 bases). CDR3 length: 15 residues. Germline V gene sequence: CDR1 SGHRS, CDR2 YFSETQ. Trimming pared 4 bases from V and 2 bases from J, leaving 15 bases between. The CDR3 region is CASSPREGLNTEAFF. DNA of the CDR3: TGCGCCAGCAGCCCCCGGGAGGGACTCAACACTGAAGCTTTCTTT.

This clonotype showed up many times. This rearrangement joins TRBV29-1 to TRBJ2-5; weak D call: TRBD1 (5 bases). Trimming removed 3 bases at V and 0 bases at J, with 11 bases between. Looked up from germline, CDR1 is SQVTM and CDR2 is ANQGSEA. The CDR3 has 14 amino acids. The CDR3 loop reads CSVDTGAYQETQYF. In DNA form, the CDR3 reads TGCAGCGTTGATACAGGAGCGTACCAAGAGACCCAGTACTTC. Supplemented by reference TRBV29-1 and TRBJ2-5, the full variable domain reads SAVISQKPSRDICQRGTSLTIQCQVDSQVTMMFWYRQQPGQSLTLIATANQGSEATYESGFVIDKFPISRPNLTFSTLTVSNMSPEDSSIYLCSVDTGAYQETQYFGPGTRLLVL.

The chain couples TRBV12-5 to TRBJ1-4, with 9 bases identical to TRBD1. Germline CDR1 is LGHNT and CDR2 is FRNRAP. The CDR3 length is 14 residues. V was clipped by 2 bases and J by 8 bases; unmatched bases: 3. The CDR3 loop reads CASGLRQGEEKLFF. In DNA form, the CDR3 reads TGTGCTAGTGGTTTGAGACAGGGGGAGGAAAAACTGTTTTTT. The complete variable domain, with remaining parts taken from reference TRBV12-5 and TRBJ1-4, reads DARVTQTPRHKVTEMGQEVTMRCQPILGHNTVFWYRQTMMQGLELLAYFRNRAPLDDSGMPKDRFSAEMPDATLATLKIQPSEPRDSAVYFCASGLRQGEEKLFFGSGTQLSVL.

The CDR3: CSAYTSGLTDTQYF. In DNA form, the CDR3 reads TGCAGTGCTTATACTAGCGGACTCACAGATACGCAGTATTTT. This chain uses TRBV20-1 with TRBJ2-3; 8 nucleotides match TRBD2. The ends lost 5 bases at V and 2 bases at J; junction bases unmatched: 6. CDR3 length: 14 residues. The germline CDR1 and CDR2 sequences are DFQATT and SNEGSKA (reference sequence).

Turning to this clonotype: One end of the junction is discordant with germline, which a read error may explain. The DNA of the CDR3 is TGTGCCAGCAGAACCGACAGTTTTATGAACACTGAGGCTTTCTTT. Its protein product is CASRTDSFMNTEAFF. The chain recombines TRBV2 with TRBJ1-1, with D perhaps TRBD1 (5 bases). The CDR3 loop spans 15 amino acids. The germline V gene encodes CDR1 SNHLY and CDR2 FYNNEI. The full variable domain, with the rest looked up from reference TRBV2 and TRBJ1-1, is EPEVTQTPSHQVTQMGQEVILRCVPISNHLYFYWYRQILGQKVEFLVSFYNNEISEKSEIFDDQFSVERPDGSNFTLKIRSTKLEDSAMYFCASRTDSFMNTEAFFGQGTRLTVV.

The J gene is TRBJ1-1, the V gene TRBV20-1; D not certain. CDR1 is DFQATT, CDR2 SNEGSKA, per germline (reference sequence). The CDR3 totals 12 residues. V was shortened by 5 bases and J by 6 bases, with 13 bases between the two germline ends. CDR3 in amino acids: CSALTDGAEAFF. CDR3 sequence (DNA): TGCAGTGCTCTCACGGACGGTGCTGAAGCTTTCTTT.

The chain recombines TRBV20-1 with TRBJ1-2; D might be TRBD1 (5 bases). V dropped 1 base and J dropped 2 bases, with 11 bases sitting between them. The CDR3 sequence is 14 residues long. Germline values: CDR1 DFQATT, CDR2 SNEGSKA (reference sequence). CDR3 DNA: TGCAGTGCTAGAGGGGCAGGGTCGAACTATGGCTACACCTTC. Amino acids: CSARGAGSNYGYTF.

The chain uses TRBV3-1 and TRBJ2-7; TRBD2 is a possible D gene (6 bases). CDR1 LGHDT and CDR2 YNNKEL come from the germline V gene (reference sequence). CDR3 size: 15 residues. Trimming stripped 0 bases from V and 2 bases from J, with 11 bases between. In nucleotides, the CDR3 is TGTGCCAGCAGCCAAGACTCGACTAGAGCCTACGAGCAGTACTTC. It yields the protein CASSQDSTRAYEQYF.

The chain employs TRBV5-1 and TRBJ1-2; 8 positions match TRBD1. J gave up 2 bases and V 1 base, and 13 bases lay outside the gene matches. Germline CDR1 and CDR2: SGHRS and YFSETQ. CDR3 length: 18 residues. The CDR3 region has the DNA TGCGCCAGCAGCTTGTGGGGTCAACCGGGACAGGCAAACTATGGCTACACCTTC. Protein: CASSLWGQPGQANYGYTF. Complete variable domain (other parts from reference TRBV5-1 and TRBJ1-2): KAGVTQTPRYLIKTRGQQVTLSCSPISGHRSVSWYQQTPGQGLQFLFEYFSETQRNKGNFPGRFSGRQFSNSRSEMNVSTLELGDSALYLCASSLWGQPGQANYGYTFGSGTRLTVV.

This clonotype occurred a few times. The chain carries TRBV28 and TRBJ2-1; TRBD2 agrees at 15 bases. The CDR3 has 17 amino acids. Germline V gene data show CDR1 as MDHEN and CDR2 as SYDVKM. Trimming removed 3 bases from V and 9 bases from J; junction bases left unmatched: 9. CDR3 region: CASSFLGLAGGQGEQFF. The CDR3 DNA follows: TGTGCCAGCAGTTTCCTCGGACTAGCGGGAGGGCAGGGTGAGCAGTTCTTC.

This clonotype has more than one count but fewer than ten. V gene TRBV6-5 combines with J gene TRBJ2-3; D may match TRBD1 or TRBD2 (5 bases each). With 0 bases removed from V and 1 base from J, the gap between germline ends came to 11 bases. This CDR3 has 16 residues. Per germline, CDR1 MNHEY and CDR2 SVGAGI. CDR3 in amino acids: CASSYSGTAGTDTQYF. CDR3 DNA sequence: TGTGCCAGCAGTTACTCTGGGACCGCGGGCACAGATACGCAGTATTTT.

J is TRBJ2-1 and V is TRBV6-2 or TRBV6-3; the match to TRBD2 covers 7 bases. V dropped 6 bases and J dropped 3; count of bases not matched to a gene: 14. Per germline, CDR1 MNHEY and CDR2 SVGEGT. The CDR3 is 17 amino acids. Here the CDR3 reads CASSPTPCQRDYNEQFF. The CDR3 DNA is TGTGCCAGCAGCCCTACACCGTGCCAGCGGGACTACAATGAGCAGTTCTTC.

J is TRBJ2-3 and V is TRBV10-3, with D possibly TRBD2 on 6 matching bases. The CDR3 is 13 residues long. CDR1 is ENHRY, CDR2 SYGVKD, per germline. V dropped 10 bases and J dropped 2 bases, with 13 bases sitting between them. The CDR3 DNA reads as TGTGCCACCGCTGGGGACTCCACAGATACGCAGTATTTT. The encoded protein is CATAGDSTDTQYF.

The chain is built from TRBV12-3 or TRBV12-4 and TRBJ1-2; possibly TRBD1 for D (6 bases). The V end lost 6 bases, the J end lost 4 bases, and 18 bases lay between the germline ends. CDR3 length: 15 residues. The CDR3 spells CASRPSDSSFYGYTF. In nucleotides, the CDR3 is TGTGCCAGCAGGCCATCGGACAGCTCCTTCTATGGCTACACCTTC.

This clonotype was seen a few times. This sequence joins TRBV12-3 or TRBV12-4 and TRBJ2-5; 10 bases fit TRBD1. This CDR3 is 15 amino acids long. The V gene end was trimmed by 3 bases and the J gene end by 3 bases; junction bases not matched to a gene: 4. The CDR3 sequence: CASSLGTGAKETQYF. DNA for the CDR3: TGTGCCAGCAGTTTGGGGACAGGGGCGAAAGAGACCCAGTACTTC.

There are a few counts of this clonotype. The V call is TRBV5-4, the J call TRBJ2-7; 10 bases line up with TRBD2. Germline trimming cut 4 bases from V and 3 bases from J; bases unmatched to any gene: 10. The germline V gene has CDR1 SGHNT and CDR2 YYREEE (reference sequence). This CDR3 is 16 amino acids long. The CDR3 DNA sequence: TGTGCCAGCAGCCGGGGGGCTAGCGGGAGAAGCTACGAGCAGTACTTC. Translating it yields CASSRGASGRSYEQYF.

This clonotype came up a few times. The chain has TRBV7-9 and TRBJ2-3, with D uncertain. The CDR3 loop spans 14 amino acids. The germline CDR1 and CDR2 sequences are SEHNR and FQNEAQ (reference sequence). V lost 4 bases and J lost 6, with 14 bases in between. CDR3 sequence (DNA): TGTGCCAGCAGCTCCGAAGGGCGACCTGATACGCAGTATTTT. Amino acid sequence: CASSSEGRPDTQYF.

The chain links TRBV4-3 to TRBJ2-2; a weak D match, TRBD1 (5 bases). V lost 0 bases and J 1 base, leaving 9 bases between the germline ends. Looked up from germline, CDR1 is LGHNA and CDR2 is YSLEER. This CDR3 comprises 16 residues. CDR3 region: CASSQEGQGNTGELFF. In DNA, the CDR3 is TGCGCCAGCAGCCAAGAAGGGCAGGGGAACACCGGGGAGCTGTTTTTT.

This chain uses TRBV7-2 with TRBJ1-2; 11 bases fit TRBD1. The V gene's germline CDR1 is SGHTA and CDR2 FQGNSA. The CDR3 is 15 amino acids. J was trimmed by 4 bases and V by 1 base; bases with no gene match: 2. The CDR3 sequence: CASSLGDRGIYGYTF. DNA of the CDR3: TGTGCCAGCAGCTTAGGGGACAGGGGGATCTATGGCTACACCTTC.

This chain connects TRBV12-3 or TRBV12-4 to TRBJ1-4, with 9 bases aligning to TRBD1. The V gene end was trimmed by 3 bases and the J gene end by 7 bases; junction bases not matched to a gene: 9. The CDR3 is made up of 16 amino acids. The CDR3 protein is CASSLGSGTGIEKLFF. Here the CDR3 DNA reads TGTGCCAGCAGTTTGGGGTCGGGGACAGGGATTGAAAAACTGTTTTTT.

This clonotype appeared many times. The chain recombines TRBV9 with TRBJ2-1, with a weak D call TRBD2 (6 bases). The germline gives CDR1 SGDLS, CDR2 YYNGEE. CDR3 size: 14 residues. V was shortened by 0 bases and J by 10 bases, with 14 bases between the two germline ends. CDR3 region: CASSVEREFGEQFF. The CDR3 DNA is TGTGCCAGCAGCGTAGAACGGGAGTTCGGGGAGCAGTTCTTC.

The CDR3 sequence is CASSPGSGSGTQYF. CDR3 nucleotide sequence: TGTGCCAGCAGTCCCGGCAGCGGGAGCGGGACCCAGTACTTC. This rearrangement joins TRBV25-1 to TRBJ2-5; 8 bases are shared with TRBD2. With 5 bases clipped from V and 7 bases from J, the junction kept 9 bases outside the gene matches. CDR1 and CDR2 (germline): MGHDK, SYGVNS. The CDR3 consists of 14 residues.